Shown below are 26 T cell receptor beta chains from a single sample sequenced in a study of beta chain features in type 1 diabetes. Expressed TCRB transcripts were sequenced after all isolated RNA was converted to cDNA. Sequencing was performed with immunoSEQ multiplex PCR; in TCRdb, only in-frame clones are kept and a portion is missing. The sample lists 200,000 to 250,000 clones; under 13% were seen once. Sample: central memory CD4+ T cells from blood. These receptors were taken from a man aged 18-30 years in good health.

Only a few counts were recorded for this clone. V gene TRBV25-1 combines with J gene TRBJ1-2; D unresolved. Germline assignment: CDR1 MGHDK and CDR2 SYGVNS. The CDR3 is 14 amino acids. Trimming cost V 2 bases and J 4 bases, with 11 bases left between them. The CDR3 is CASSEDPGTYGYTF. DNA for the CDR3: TGTGCCAGCAGTGAAGACCCGGGTACCTATGGCTACACCTTC.

In this sample, this clone turned up a few times. This rearrangement joins TRBV28 to TRBJ2-7; 7 nucleotides match TRBD1. The V and J ends lost 7 bases and 4 bases, in that order; junction bases with no gene match: 7. The CDR3 has 13 amino acids. Germline V gene data show CDR1 as MDHEN and CDR2 as SYDVKM. The CDR3 protein is CASTNRGLYEQYF. CDR3 in DNA: TGTGCCAGCACTAACAGGGGCCTATACGAGCAGTACTTC. Filled out from reference TRBV28 and TRBJ2-7, the complete variable domain reads DVKVTQSSRYLVKRTGEKVFLECVQDMDHENMFWYRQDPGLGLRLIYFSYDVKMKEKGDIPEGYSVSREKKERFSLILESASTNQTSMYLCASTNRGLYEQYFGPGTRLTVT.

A word on this clone: A far larger clone differs by one base, so this is likely a read error. This same CDR3 is encoded by further DNA sequences in the sample. The chain couples TRBV9 to TRBJ2-7; 10 bases agree with TRBD2. Per the germline V gene, CDR1 is SGDLS and CDR2 is YYNGEE. The CDR3 has 16 residues. V lost 0 bases, J lost 2 bases, and 5 bases stayed unmatched. The CDR3 coding sequence is TGTGCCAGCAGCGTAGGCAGCGGGAGGGACACCTACGAGCAGTACTTC. As protein: CASSVGSGRDTYEQYF.

The CDR3 nucleotides read TGTGCCAGCACCCCGCCGGGACAGGGGACCTACGAGCAGTACTTC. It translates to CASTPPGQGTYEQYF. The V call is TRBV28, the J call TRBJ2-7, with TRBD1 identical over 10 bases. The CDR3 spans 15 residues. V trimming: 7 bases; J trimming: 2 bases; junction bases outside the gene matches: 8. The germline V gene encodes CDR1 MDHEN and CDR2 SYDVKM.

In regard to this clone: Just one base apart from a much larger clone, this may be a read error. J is TRBJ2-7 and V is TRBV11-2; no firm D call. CDR1 SGHAT and CDR2 FQNNGV come from the germline V gene. V was cut by 1 base and J by 3 bases, with 4 bases left in between. The CDR3 has 12 residues. The CDR3 coding sequence is TGTGCCAGCAGCTTAGCCTACTACGAGCAGTACTTC. It yields the protein CASSLAYYEQYF. Variable domain in full (rest from reference TRBV11-2 and TRBJ2-7): EAGVAQSPRYKIIEKRQSVAFWCNPISGHATLYWYQQILGQGPKLLIQFQNNGVVDDSQLPKDRFSAERLKGVDSTLKIQPAKLEDSAVYLCASSLAYYEQYFGPGTRLTVT.

The V gene is TRBV7-2, the J gene TRBJ1-5; D is perhaps TRBD1 (5 bases). Per germline, CDR1 SGHTA and CDR2 FQGNSA. The CDR3 extends over 17 amino acids. Trimming removed 0 bases at V and 0 bases at J, with 12 bases between. This CDR3 is CASSLAGTVYSNQPQHF. The CDR3 region has the DNA TGTGCCAGCAGCTTAGCCGGGACGGTTTATAGCAATCAGCCCCAGCATTTT.

The chain links TRBV10-3 to TRBJ2-7; 8 bases align to TRBD1. Germline V gene sequence: CDR1 ENHRY, CDR2 SYGVKD. Trimming removed 0 bases from V and 5 bases from J; junction bases left unmatched: 6. The CDR3 has 15 amino acids. In DNA form, the CDR3 reads TGTGCCATCAGTGAGTCGAGACAGGGGAGCAACGAGCAGTACTTC. This translates into CAISESRQGSNEQYF.

V usage is TRBV7-7 and J usage is TRBJ2-2; D may be TRBD2 (5 bases). Per germline, CDR1 SSHAT and CDR2 FNYEAQ (reference sequence). CDR3 length: 16 residues. Trimming removed 5 bases from V and 4 bases from J, with 17 bases in between. In DNA form, the CDR3 reads TGTGCCAGCAGCCCGCGGACCGGGATCGGCACCGGGGAGCTGTTTTTT. It is translated as CASSPRTGIGTGELFF.

V and J are TRBV5-1 and TRBJ2-3; D is perhaps TRBD2 (6 bases). The V and J ends lost 4 bases and 3 bases respectively, with 18 bases between them. The CDR3 spans 16 residues. Germline values: CDR1 SGHRS, CDR2 YFSETQ. The CDR3 sequence: CASSPGTLGGTDTQYF. In nucleotides, the CDR3 is TGCGCCAGCAGCCCTGGGACCCTAGGAGGGACAGATACGCAGTATTTT.

The gene calls are TRBV2 and TRBJ2-1; the match to TRBD2 covers 14 bases. The germline V gene has CDR1 SNHLY and CDR2 FYNNEI. CDR3 length: 17 residues. With V trimmed by 3 bases and J by 4 bases, 5 bases remained unmatched. The DNA for the CDR3 is TGTGCCAGCAGTGAGGGACTAGCGGGAGTTTGGTACAATGAGCAGTTCTTC. Amino acids: CASSEGLAGVWYNEQFF.

This clone has a handful of counts. V gene TRBV9 combines with J gene TRBJ2-3, with unresolved D. V lost 4 bases and J 4 bases, leaving 7 bases between the germline ends. Germline CDR1 is SGDLS and CDR2 is YYNGEE. This CDR3 contains 12 residues. This chain's CDR3 is CASSRTPDTQYF. CDR3 nucleotide sequence: TGTGCCAGCAGCCGGACCCCAGATACGCAGTATTTT.

In this sample, this clone turned up a few times. The gene calls are TRBV15 and TRBJ2-1; TRBD2 agrees at 9 bases. The CDR3 has 15 residues. Germline CDR1 reads LNHNV; CDR2 reads YYDKDF (reference sequence). Trimming at V came to 1 base and at J to 10 bases, leaving 8 bases not matched to a gene. The CDR3 region is CATSRGSSGMWEQFF. The CDR3 DNA is TGTGCCACCAGCAGAGGGTCTAGCGGGATGTGGGAGCAGTTCTTC.

This chain connects TRBV5-4 to TRBJ2-5; the D is unclear. Per germline, CDR1 SGHNT and CDR2 YYREEE (reference sequence). With 0 bases removed from V and 7 bases from J, the gap between germline ends came to 16 bases. The CDR3 is made up of 15 amino acids. DNA of the CDR3: TGTGCCAGCAGCTTGGAGTATGGTAGCAGAGGGACCCAGTACTTC. Translated: CASSLEYGSRGTQYF.

This clone was counted ten times or more. The chain recombines TRBV21-1 with TRBJ2-7; the DNA was not compared with TRBD2, the D call given in the table. TRBV21-1 is tagged as a pseudogene. This CDR3 contains 17 residues. The CDR3 is CASSRVFGRGGSYEQYF. In nucleotides, the CDR3 is TGTGCCAGCAGCCGAGTCTTCGGCAGGGGAGGGTCCTACGAGCAGTACTTC.

The V gene is TRBV4-2, the J gene TRBJ2-7, with D unresolved. Looked up from germline, CDR1 is LGHNA and CDR2 is YNFKEQ. The CDR3 contains 13 residues. Trimming shortened V by 5 bases and J by 0 bases, and 8 bases separated the two germline ends. CDR3 in DNA: TGTGCCAGCAGCTTCTACCCCTCCTACGAGCAGTACTTC. Protein sequence: CASSFYPSYEQYF.

This clone occurred a few times. The chain employs TRBV28 and TRBJ2-5; D might be TRBD1 (6 bases). V was cut by 5 bases and J by 4 bases, with 14 bases left in between. Per germline, CDR1 MDHEN and CDR2 SYDVKM. The CDR3 covers 14 residues. Written as DNA, the CDR3 is TGTGCCAGCAGTATCACCGGGACACGAGAGACCCAGTACTTC. This sequence encodes CASSITGTRETQYF.

This clone was counted ten times or more. The V call is TRBV28, the J call TRBJ2-3, with 10 bases aligning to TRBD2. V lost 5 bases and J lost 8; bases outside the gene matches: 10. The CDR3 covers 15 residues. CDR1 is MDHEN, CDR2 SYDVKM, per germline. The CDR3 sequence is CASSTPSGRSSTQYF. As DNA, the CDR3 is TGTGCCAGCAGTACTCCTAGCGGGAGAAGCAGTACGCAGTATTTT.

The V call is TRBV15, the J call TRBJ2-3; D gene unclear. Trimming removed 0 bases at V and 10 bases at J, with 11 bases between. Germline CDR1 is LNHNV and CDR2 is YYDKDF (reference sequence). The CDR3 length is 13 residues. Here the CDR3 reads CATSREGRAPQYF. The DNA for the CDR3 is TGTGCCACCAGCAGAGAGGGAAGGGCTCCGCAGTATTTT.

The chain couples TRBV10-3 to TRBJ2-7, with TRBD1 matching 7 bases. This CDR3 contains 14 residues. The V segment lost 4 bases and the J segment 0 bases; nucleotides outside the gene matches: 3. Germline assignment: CDR1 ENHRY and CDR2 SYGVKD. In DNA form, the CDR3 reads TGTGCCATCAGTGCGGACAGGTTCTCCTACGAGCAGTACTTC. Translated: CAISADRFSYEQYF.

With respect to this clone: A much larger clone lies one base from this, so it may be a read error. This chain connects TRBV30 to TRBJ2-7; D unresolved. Germline CDR1 is GTSNPN and CDR2 is SVGIG (reference sequence). This CDR3 spans 14 amino acids. V was trimmed by 3 bases and J by 6 bases, leaving 18 bases between them. The CDR3 reads CAWRLTGRRGEQYF. CDR3 coding DNA: TGTGCCTGGAGGCTTACCGGACGGAGAGGCGAGCAGTACTTC.

This sequence joins TRBV7-6 and TRBJ1-1, with 7 nucleotides matching TRBD1. This CDR3 comprises 15 residues. Germline CDR1 reads SGHVS; CDR2 reads FNYEAQ. Losses at the gene ends were 5 bases for V and 3 bases for J; bases not matched to a gene: 9. The CDR3 spells CASSPRQGTDTEAFF. CDR3 DNA sequence: TGTGCCAGCAGCCCGCGACAGGGCACTGACACTGAAGCTTTCTTT.

This clone was seen more than once but under ten times. This sequence joins TRBV7-9 and TRBJ2-1; D uncertain. The CDR3 is 13 amino acids. V gave up 7 bases and J gave up 0 bases, with 7 bases separating them. Germline V gene data show CDR1 as SEHNR and CDR2 as FQNEAQ (reference sequence). CDR3 bases: TGTGCCAGCACCCTGAACTCCTACAATGAGCAGTTCTTC. It encodes CASTLNSYNEQFF.

There are a few counts of this clone. This sequence joins TRBV10-3 and TRBJ1-3, with no clear D. Trimming left V 2 bases short and J 2 bases short, with 10 bases between. Germline CDR1 reads ENHRY; CDR2 reads SYGVKD. CDR3 size: 15 residues. The CDR3 DNA reads TGTGCCATCAGTGAGGGGGATAAAGCTGGAAACACCATATATTTT. This codes for CAISEGDKAGNTIYF.

Notes on this clone: A much larger clone lies a single base off, so this may be a read error. The genes are TRBV2 and TRBJ2-7; no definite D call. The CDR3 is 12 residues long. The germline CDR1 and CDR2 sequences are SNHLY and FYNNEI. V lost 5 bases and J lost 0, with 5 bases in between. In DNA form, the CDR3 reads TGTGCCAGCAGTCTGAGCTCCTACGAGCAGTACTTC. It yields the protein CASSLSSYEQYF. Variable domain in full (rest from reference TRBV2 and TRBJ2-7): EPEVTQTPSHQVTQMGQEVILRCVPISNHLYFYWYRQILGQKVEFLVSFYNNEISEKSEIFDDQFSVERPDGSNFTLKIRSTKLEDSAMYFCASSLSSYEQYFGPGTRLTVT.

This clone was detected ten times or more. The chain carries TRBV4-3 and TRBJ2-7; no clear D. V lost 3 bases to trimming and J lost 4 bases, with 10 bases between them. The germline gives CDR1 LGHNA, CDR2 YSLEER. The CDR3 totals 13 residues. CDR3 nucleotide sequence: TGCGCCAGCAGCCAGTATACCCTGTACGAGCAGTACTTC. This translates into CASSQYTLYEQYF.

This clone was recorded at least ten times. The chain recombines TRBV6-6 with TRBJ2-3; unclear D gene. The CDR3 spans 11 residues. With 2 bases removed from V and 6 bases from J, the gap between germline ends came to 3 bases. The V gene's germline CDR1 is MNHNY and CDR2 SVGAGI (reference sequence). In nucleotides, the CDR3 is TGTGCCAGCAGTTACGATGATACGCAGTATTTT. Its translation is CASSYDDTQYF.